These T cell receptor beta chains were read from a single sample in a study of identical twins. TCRdb re-derived calls from the 5' RACE reads in MiXCR, one entry per CDR3 protein. The sample includes 700,000 or so distinct CDR3 sequences, 8.6% of them seen just once. Another study also made use of these data, one on yellow fever vaccine responses in identical twins.

Sequenced sample: PBMCs. The receptors were gathered from a woman aged 18-35 years in good health. The conserved cysteine and the conserved F or W are not part of the CDR3 here. The order of the fields is V gene, CDR3 protein.

>TRBV6-5
ASSYLRGGWDEQY
>TRBV11-2
ASSLERILRLAANTDTQY
>TRBV6-2/TRBV6-3
ASSYYGLNTDTQY
>TRBV9
ASSGRGQGAPGGELF
>TRBV27
ASGPLAVSYEQY
>TRBV7-3
ASSLGGTANYGYT
>TRBV4-3
ASSQDWQNPPHEQF
>TRBV2
ASSVLGDRGVMNTEAF
>TRBV20-1
SAFGLYEQY
>TRBV7-8
ASSLRGLGDSYEQY
>TRBV28
ASSPSPGTGNFNEQF
>TRBV20-1
SASPPAGQTGELF
>TRBV20-1
SARGTGIAGWNTQY
>TRBV11-2
ASSQPGQGNNEQF
>TRBV12-3/TRBV12-4
ASRPPLAGENEQF
>TRBV14
ASSPTGQGGSPLH
>TRBV6-1
ASSRRAGGYTDTQY
>TRBV12-3/TRBV12-4
ASSLGHRGEKLF
>TRBV29-1
SVVDRKGGTEAF
>TRBV20-1
SARVAEGHQPQH
>TRBV24-1
ATSGFGAGSYNEQF
>TRBV7-2
ASSSTWGSSTDTQY